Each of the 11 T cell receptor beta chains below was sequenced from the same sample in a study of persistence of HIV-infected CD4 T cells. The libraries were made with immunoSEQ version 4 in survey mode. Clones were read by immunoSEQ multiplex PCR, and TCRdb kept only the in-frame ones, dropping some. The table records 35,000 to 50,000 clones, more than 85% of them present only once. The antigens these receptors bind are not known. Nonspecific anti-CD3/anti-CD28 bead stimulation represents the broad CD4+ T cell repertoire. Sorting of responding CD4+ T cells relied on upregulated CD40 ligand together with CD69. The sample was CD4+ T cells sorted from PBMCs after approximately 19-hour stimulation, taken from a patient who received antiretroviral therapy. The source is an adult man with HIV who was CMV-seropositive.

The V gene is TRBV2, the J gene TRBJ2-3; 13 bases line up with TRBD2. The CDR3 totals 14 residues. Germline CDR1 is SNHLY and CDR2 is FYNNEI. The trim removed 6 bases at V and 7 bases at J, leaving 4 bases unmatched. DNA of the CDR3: TGTGCCAGCAGGACTAGCGGGGGGCCGTATACGCAGTATTTT. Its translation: CASRTSGGPYTQYF.

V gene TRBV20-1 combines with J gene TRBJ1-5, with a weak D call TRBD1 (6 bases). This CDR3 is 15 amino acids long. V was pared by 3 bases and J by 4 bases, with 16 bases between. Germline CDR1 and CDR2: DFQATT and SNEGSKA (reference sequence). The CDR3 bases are TGCAGTGCTAGTCGGGCAGGGGCGGGAAATCAGCCCCAGCATTTT. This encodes CSASRAGAGNQPQHF.

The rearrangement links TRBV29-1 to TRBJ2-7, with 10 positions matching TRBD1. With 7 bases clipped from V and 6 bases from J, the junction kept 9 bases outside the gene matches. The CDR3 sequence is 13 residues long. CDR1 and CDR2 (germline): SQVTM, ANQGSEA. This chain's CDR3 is CSGSRQGAGEQYF. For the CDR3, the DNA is TGCAGCGGATCTAGACAGGGGGCGGGCGAGCAGTACTTC.

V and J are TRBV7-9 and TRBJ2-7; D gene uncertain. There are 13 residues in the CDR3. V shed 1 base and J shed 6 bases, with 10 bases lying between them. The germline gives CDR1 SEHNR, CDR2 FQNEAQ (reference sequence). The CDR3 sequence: CASSLGLRAEQYF. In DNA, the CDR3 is TGTGCCAGCAGCTTAGGACTCCGGGCCGAGCAGTACTTC.

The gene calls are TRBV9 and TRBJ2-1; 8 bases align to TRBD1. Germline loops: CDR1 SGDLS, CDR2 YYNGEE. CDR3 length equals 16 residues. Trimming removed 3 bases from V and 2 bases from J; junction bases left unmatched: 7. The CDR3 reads CASSARQGYPYNEQFF. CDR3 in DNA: TGTGCCAGCAGCGCTCGACAGGGGTACCCCTACAATGAGCAGTTCTTC.

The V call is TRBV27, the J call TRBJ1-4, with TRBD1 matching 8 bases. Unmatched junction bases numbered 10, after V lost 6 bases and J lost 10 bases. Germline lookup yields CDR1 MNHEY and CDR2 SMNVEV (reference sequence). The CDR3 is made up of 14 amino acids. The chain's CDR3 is CASSYDRGYGKLFF. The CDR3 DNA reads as TGTGCCAGCAGCTACGACAGGGGTTATGGAAAACTGTTTTTT.

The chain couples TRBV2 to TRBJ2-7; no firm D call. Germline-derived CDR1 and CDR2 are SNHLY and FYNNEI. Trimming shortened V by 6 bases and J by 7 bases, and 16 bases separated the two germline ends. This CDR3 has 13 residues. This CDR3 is CASRAPDLKEQYF. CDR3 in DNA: TGTGCCAGCAGGGCTCCCGACTTAAAGGAGCAGTACTTC.

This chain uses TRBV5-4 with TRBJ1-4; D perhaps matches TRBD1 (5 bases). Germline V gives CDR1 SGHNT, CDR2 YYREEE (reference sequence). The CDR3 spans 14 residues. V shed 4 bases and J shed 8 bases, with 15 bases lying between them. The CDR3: CASSTGAVEEKLFF. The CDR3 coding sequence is TGTGCCAGCAGCACCGGGGCAGTGGAAGAAAAACTGTTTTTT.

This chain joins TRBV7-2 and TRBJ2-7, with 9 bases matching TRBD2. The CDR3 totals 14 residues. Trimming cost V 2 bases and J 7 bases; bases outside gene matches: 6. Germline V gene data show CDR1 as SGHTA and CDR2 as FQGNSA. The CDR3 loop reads CASSLQPSGAEQYF. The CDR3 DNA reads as TGTGCCAGCAGCTTACAGCCTAGCGGGGCTGAGCAGTACTTC.

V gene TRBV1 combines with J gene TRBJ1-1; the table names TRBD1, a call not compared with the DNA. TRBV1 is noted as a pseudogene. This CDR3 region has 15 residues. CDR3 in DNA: TGCACCAGCAAGAACAGGGATCACATGAACACTGAAGCTTTCTTT. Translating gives CTSKNRDHMNTEAFF.

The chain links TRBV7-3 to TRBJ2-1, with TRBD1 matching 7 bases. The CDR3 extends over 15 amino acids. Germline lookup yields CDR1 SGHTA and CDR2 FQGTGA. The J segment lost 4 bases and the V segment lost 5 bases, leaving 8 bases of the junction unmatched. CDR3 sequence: CASSLNRGPYNEQFF. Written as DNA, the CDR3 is TGTGCCAGCAGCCTCAACAGGGGCCCATACAATGAGCAGTTCTTC.